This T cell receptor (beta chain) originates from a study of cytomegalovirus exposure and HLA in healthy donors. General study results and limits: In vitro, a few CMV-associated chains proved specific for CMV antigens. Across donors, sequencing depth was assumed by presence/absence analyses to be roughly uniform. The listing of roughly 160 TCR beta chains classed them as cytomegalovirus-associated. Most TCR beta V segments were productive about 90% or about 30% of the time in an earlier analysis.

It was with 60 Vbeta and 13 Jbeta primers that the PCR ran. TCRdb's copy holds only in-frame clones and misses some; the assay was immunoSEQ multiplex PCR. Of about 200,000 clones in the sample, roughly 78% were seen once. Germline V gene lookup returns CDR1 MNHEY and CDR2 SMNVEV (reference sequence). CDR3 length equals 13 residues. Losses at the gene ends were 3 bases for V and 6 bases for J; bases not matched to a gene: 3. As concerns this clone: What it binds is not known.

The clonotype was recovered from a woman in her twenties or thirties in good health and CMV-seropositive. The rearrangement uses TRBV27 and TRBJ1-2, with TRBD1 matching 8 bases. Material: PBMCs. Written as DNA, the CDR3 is TGTGCCAGCAGTTTGACAGGGGCCGATGGCTACACCTTC. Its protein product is CASSLTGADGYTF.